What follows is one TCR beta chain and its context. Its antigen is undetermined. Produced via immunoSEQ multiplex PCR; TCRdb's table is partial and in-frame only. The sample carries 150,000 to 180,000 clones, 75% to 90% recorded once. This record belongs to a study of T cell responses to AZD1222 COVID-19 vaccine. Findings and caveats of the study: CD4 TCRs associated with vaccination spanned spike, dominating at 160-218 and 743-854.

The CDR3 length is 13 residues. CDR1 and CDR2 from the germline V gene are SNHLY and FYNNEI. V was trimmed by 4 bases and J by 6 bases, leaving 11 bases between them. The chain couples TRBV2 to TRBJ2-3; D is uncertain. This clonotype originated in an adult who had recovered from COVID-19. The material sequenced was peripheral blood, taken after recovery from COVID-19. CDR3 region: CASSATPWDTQYF. The CDR3 DNA is TGTGCCAGCAGTGCGACCCCCTGGGATACGCAGTATTTT.